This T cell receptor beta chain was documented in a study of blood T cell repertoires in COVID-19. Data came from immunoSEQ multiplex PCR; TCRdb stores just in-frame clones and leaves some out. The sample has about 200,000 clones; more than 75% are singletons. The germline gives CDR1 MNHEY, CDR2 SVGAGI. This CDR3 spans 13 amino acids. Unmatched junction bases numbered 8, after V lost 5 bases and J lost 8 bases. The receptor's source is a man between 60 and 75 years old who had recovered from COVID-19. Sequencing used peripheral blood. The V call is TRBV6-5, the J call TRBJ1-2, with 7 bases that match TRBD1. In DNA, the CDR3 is TGTGCCAGCAGTCAAAGACAGGGAAACGGCTACACCTTC. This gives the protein CASSQRQGNGYTF.